This TCR beta chain was recorded in a study of shared clonotypes between healthy human individuals. Naive CD8 cells comprised CD45RO-negative, CCR7-positively selected cells, excluding terminally differentiated effector memory CD45RA+ cells. Concerning this clone: Additional DNA sequences in this sample encode the identical CDR3.

The assay was immunoSEQ multiplex PCR, and TCRdb's table has in-frame clones only and misses some. The data contain roughly 2.1 million clones, about 93% of them singletons. V lost 0 bases and J 7 bases, leaving 5 bases between the germline ends. Germline V CDR1 and CDR2: SGHDT, YYEEEE. There are 11 residues in the CDR3. This TCR derives from a man younger than 30 in good health. Some clones in this sample may be carry-over from other donors' samples. The V and J genes are TRBV5-6 and TRBJ2-7, with no clear D. The specimen was naive CD8+ T cells from PBMCs. CDR3 nucleotides: TGTGCCAGCAGCTTGGTTGGTGAGCAGTACTTC. Protein product: CASSLVGEQYF.